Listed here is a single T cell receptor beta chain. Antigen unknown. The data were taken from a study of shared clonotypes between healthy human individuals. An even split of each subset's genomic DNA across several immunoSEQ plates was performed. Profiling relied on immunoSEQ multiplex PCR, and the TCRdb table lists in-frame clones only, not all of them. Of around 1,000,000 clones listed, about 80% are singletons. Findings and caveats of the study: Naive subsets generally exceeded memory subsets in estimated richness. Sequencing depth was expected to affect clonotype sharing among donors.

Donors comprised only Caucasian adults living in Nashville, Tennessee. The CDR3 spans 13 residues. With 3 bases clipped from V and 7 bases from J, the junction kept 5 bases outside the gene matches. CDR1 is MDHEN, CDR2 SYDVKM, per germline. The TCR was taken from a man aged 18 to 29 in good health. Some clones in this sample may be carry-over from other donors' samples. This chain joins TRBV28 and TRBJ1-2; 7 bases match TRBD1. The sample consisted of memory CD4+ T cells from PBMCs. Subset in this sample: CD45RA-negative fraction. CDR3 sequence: CASSLQGVFGYTF. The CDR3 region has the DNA TGTGCCAGCAGTTTGCAGGGGGTGTTTGGCTACACCTTC.